Listed below are T cell receptor beta chains from one sample, sequenced in a study of graft-versus-host responses after intestinal transplantation. No antigen is known for these receptors. Profiled with immunoSEQ multiplex PCR; TCRdb holds only in-frame clones, not every one. Of about 97,000 clones detected, about 90% appear once; the ten largest clones hold about 0.062%. The sample consisted of unstimulated CD8+ T cells sorted from spleen or lymph node cells, taken before transplant. The receptors shown here come from a human donor who was the organ donor for an intestinal transplant. Both conserved end residues are trimmed from each CDR3. Each record gives: CDR3 protein, V gene, J gene.

CDR3aa: ASSPWDSYNEQF
v_gene: TRBV9
j_gene: TRBJ2-1

CDR3aa: ASSPMGQNSGTSGYNEQF
v_gene: TRBV13
j_gene: TRBJ2-1

CDR3aa: ASSQESAEAGTADTQY
v_gene: TRBV4-2
j_gene: TRBJ2-3

CDR3aa: ASPGLAINEQY
v_gene: TRBV10-2
j_gene: TRBJ2-7

CDR3aa: ASSLLEKNEQF
v_gene: TRBV5-1
j_gene: TRBJ2-1

CDR3aa: ASSIRGAEAF
v_gene: TRBV19
j_gene: TRBJ1-1

CDR3aa: AWTQDPQRSYNEQF
v_gene: TRBV30
j_gene: TRBJ2-1

CDR3aa: ATANGQNEAF
v_gene: TRBV6-6
j_gene: TRBJ1-1

CDR3aa: ASSPTGSEQY
v_gene: TRBV19
j_gene: TRBJ2-7

CDR3aa: ASTNGETQY
v_gene: TRBV28
j_gene: TRBJ2-5

CDR3aa: ASSLVETDTQY
v_gene: TRBV5-1
j_gene: TRBJ2-3

CDR3aa: ASRSGDTQY
v_gene: TRBV27
j_gene: TRBJ2-3

CDR3aa: AISAVLAGVSSDTQY
v_gene: TRBV10-3
j_gene: TRBJ2-3

CDR3aa: ASSLVGGLAGEQF
v_gene: TRBV7-9
j_gene: TRBJ2-1

CDR3aa: ASSVGQGDSGNTIY
v_gene: TRBV2
j_gene: TRBJ1-3

CDR3aa: ASSFGINTDTQY
v_gene: TRBV27
j_gene: TRBJ2-3

CDR3aa: ASSQDLVDLGLARPSYEQY
v_gene: TRBV4-2
j_gene: TRBJ2-7

CDR3aa: ASTDSSYNEQF
v_gene: TRBV19
j_gene: TRBJ2-1

CDR3aa: ASSRGNTGELF
v_gene: TRBV7-6
j_gene: TRBJ2-2

CDR3aa: AISAGGLGNSPLH
v_gene: TRBV10-3
j_gene: TRBJ1-6

CDR3aa: ASSPGTTDKSSYNEQF
v_gene: TRBV4-2
j_gene: TRBJ2-1

CDR3aa: ASSPGGTEAF
v_gene: TRBV27
j_gene: TRBJ1-1

CDR3aa: ASSLDQGYEQY
v_gene: TRBV5-1
j_gene: TRBJ2-7

CDR3aa: ASSLIVPGELF
v_gene: TRBV7-6
j_gene: TRBJ2-2

CDR3aa: AISRPTGNNAYEQY
v_gene: TRBV10-3
j_gene: TRBJ2-7

CDR3aa: ASSPQRLGQLLIGNTIY
v_gene: TRBV18
j_gene: TRBJ1-3

CDR3aa: ASSLGQASNTEAF
v_gene: TRBV5-1
j_gene: TRBJ1-1

CDR3aa: ASSLEVGRVQGYT
v_gene: TRBV5-4
j_gene: TRBJ1-2

CDR3aa: ASSQLSGQGLVNQPQH
v_gene: TRBV4-1
j_gene: TRBJ1-5

CDR3aa: ASSYLAGTSTDTQY
v_gene: TRBV6-5
j_gene: TRBJ2-3

CDR3aa: ASSLLAYEQY
v_gene: TRBV7-2
j_gene: NA

CDR3aa: ASRDVPDYEQY
v_gene: TRBV28
j_gene: NA

CDR3aa: SVVLIYPEAF
v_gene: TRBV29-1
j_gene: TRBJ1-1

CDR3aa: AWSEQRGRGYEQY
v_gene: TRBV30
j_gene: TRBJ2-7

CDR3aa: ASIAPAGVPGEQF
v_gene: TRBV2
j_gene: TRBJ2-1

CDR3aa: ASSETRPSGRAHEQY
v_gene: TRBV6-1
j_gene: TRBJ2-7

CDR3aa: ASSQDFPLYMNTEAF
v_gene: TRBV4-1
j_gene: TRBJ1-1

CDR3aa: ASSLNRGILYEQY
v_gene: TRBV28
j_gene: NA

CDR3aa: ASSLFRGRETQY
v_gene: TRBV7-6
j_gene: TRBJ2-5